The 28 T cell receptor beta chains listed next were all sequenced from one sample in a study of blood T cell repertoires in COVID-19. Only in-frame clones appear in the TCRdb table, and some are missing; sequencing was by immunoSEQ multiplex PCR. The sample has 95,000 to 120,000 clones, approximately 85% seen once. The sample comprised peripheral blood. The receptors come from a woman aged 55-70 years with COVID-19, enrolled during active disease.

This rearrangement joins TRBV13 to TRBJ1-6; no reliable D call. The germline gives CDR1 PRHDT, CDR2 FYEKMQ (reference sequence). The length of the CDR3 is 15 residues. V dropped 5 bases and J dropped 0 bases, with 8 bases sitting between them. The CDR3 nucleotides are TGTGCCAGCAGCCCCTATGGCTCCTATAATTCACCCCTCCACTTT. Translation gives CASSPYGSYNSPLHF.

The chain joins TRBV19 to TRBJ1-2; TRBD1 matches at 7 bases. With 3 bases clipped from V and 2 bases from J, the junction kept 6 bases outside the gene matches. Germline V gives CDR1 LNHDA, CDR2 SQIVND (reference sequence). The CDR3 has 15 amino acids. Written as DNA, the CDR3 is TGTGCCAGTAGTATGGGGACAGAGGCGAACTATGGCTACACCTTC. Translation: CASSMGTEANYGYTF.

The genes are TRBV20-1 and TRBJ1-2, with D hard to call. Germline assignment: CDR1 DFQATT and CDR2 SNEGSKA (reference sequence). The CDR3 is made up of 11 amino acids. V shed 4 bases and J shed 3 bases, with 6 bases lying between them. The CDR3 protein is CSATGYYGYTF. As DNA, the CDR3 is TGCAGTGCTACGGGATACTATGGCTACACCTTC.

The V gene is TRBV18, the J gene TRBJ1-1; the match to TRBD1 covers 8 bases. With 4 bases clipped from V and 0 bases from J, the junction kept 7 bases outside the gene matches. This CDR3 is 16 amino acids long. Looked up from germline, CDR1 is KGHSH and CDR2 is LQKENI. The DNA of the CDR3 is TGTGCCAGCTCACGGGTAACAGGGGGGATGAACACTGAAGCTTTCTTT. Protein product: CASSRVTGGMNTEAFF. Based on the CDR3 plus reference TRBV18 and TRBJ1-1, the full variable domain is NAGVMQNPRHLVRRRGQEARLRCSPMKGHSHVYWYRQLPEEGLKFMVYLQKENIIDESGMPKERFSAEFPKEGPSILRIQQVVRGDSAAYFCASSRVTGGMNTEAFFGQGTRLTVV.

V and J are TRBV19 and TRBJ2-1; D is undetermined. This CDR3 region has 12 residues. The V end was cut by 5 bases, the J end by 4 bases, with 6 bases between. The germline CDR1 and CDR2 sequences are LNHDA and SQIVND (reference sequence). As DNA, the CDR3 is TGTGCCAGTAGTGAACAGTACAATGAGCAGTTCTTC. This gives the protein CASSEQYNEQFF.

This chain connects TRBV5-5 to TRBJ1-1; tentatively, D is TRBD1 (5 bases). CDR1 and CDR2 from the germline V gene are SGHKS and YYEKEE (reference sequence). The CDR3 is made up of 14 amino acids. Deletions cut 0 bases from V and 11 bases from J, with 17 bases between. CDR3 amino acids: CASSLERGIQKAFF. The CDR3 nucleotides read TGTGCCAGCAGCTTGGAAAGGGGAATTCAAAAGGCTTTCTTT.

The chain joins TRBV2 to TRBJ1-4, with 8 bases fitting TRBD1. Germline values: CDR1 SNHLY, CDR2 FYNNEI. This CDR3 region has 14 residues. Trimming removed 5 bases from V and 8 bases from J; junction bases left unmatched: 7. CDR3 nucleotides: TGTGCCAGCAGTACCGACAGGGGTCGGGAAAAACTGTTTTTT. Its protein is CASSTDRGREKLFF.

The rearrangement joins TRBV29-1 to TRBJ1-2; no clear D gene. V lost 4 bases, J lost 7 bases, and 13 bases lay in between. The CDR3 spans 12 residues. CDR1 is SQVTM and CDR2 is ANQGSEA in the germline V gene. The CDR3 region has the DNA TGCAGCGTTGTGGCCGGGTCCGGTGGCTACACCTTC. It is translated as CSVVAGSGGYTF.

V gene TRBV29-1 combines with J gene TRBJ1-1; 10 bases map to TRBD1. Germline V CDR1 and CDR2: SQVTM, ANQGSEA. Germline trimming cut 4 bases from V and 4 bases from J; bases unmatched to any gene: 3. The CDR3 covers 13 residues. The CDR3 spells CSVVDRGGTEAFF. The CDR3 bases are TGCAGCGTTGTGGACAGGGGGGGCACTGAAGCTTTCTTT. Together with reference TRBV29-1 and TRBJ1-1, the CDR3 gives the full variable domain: SAVISQKPSRDICQRGTSLTIQCQVDSQVTMMFWYRQQPGQSLTLIATANQGSEATYESGFVIDKFPISRPNLTFSTLTVSNMSPEDSSIYLCSVVDRGGTEAFFGQGTRLTVV.

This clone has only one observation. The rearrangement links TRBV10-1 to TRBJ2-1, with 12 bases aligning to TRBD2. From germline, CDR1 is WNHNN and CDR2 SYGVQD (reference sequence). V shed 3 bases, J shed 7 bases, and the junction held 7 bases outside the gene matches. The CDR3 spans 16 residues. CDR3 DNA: TGCGCCAGCAGTGAAGGGTCTAGCGGGGGGGCAAATGAGCAGTTCTTC. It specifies CASSEGSSGGANEQFF.

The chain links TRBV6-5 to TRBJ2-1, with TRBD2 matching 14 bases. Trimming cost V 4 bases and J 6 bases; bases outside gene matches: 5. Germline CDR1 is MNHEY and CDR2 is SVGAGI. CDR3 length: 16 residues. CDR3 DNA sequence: TGTGCCAGCAGTTTGACTAGCGGGGGGGTAGGCAATGAGCAGTTCTTC. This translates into CASSLTSGGVGNEQFF.

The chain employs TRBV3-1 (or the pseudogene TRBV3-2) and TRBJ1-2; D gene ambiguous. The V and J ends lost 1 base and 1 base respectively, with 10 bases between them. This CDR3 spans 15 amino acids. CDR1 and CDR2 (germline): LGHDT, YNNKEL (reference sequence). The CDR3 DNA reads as TGTGCCAGCAGCCAAGCCAGCCGGGGTAACTATGGCTACACCTTC. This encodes CASSQASRGNYGYTF.

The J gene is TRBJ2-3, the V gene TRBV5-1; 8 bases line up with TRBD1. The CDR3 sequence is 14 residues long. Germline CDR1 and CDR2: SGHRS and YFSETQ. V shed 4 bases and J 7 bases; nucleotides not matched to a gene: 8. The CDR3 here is CASSLGTGIHTQYF. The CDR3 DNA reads TGCGCCAGCAGCCTCGGGACAGGTATACATACGCAGTATTTT.

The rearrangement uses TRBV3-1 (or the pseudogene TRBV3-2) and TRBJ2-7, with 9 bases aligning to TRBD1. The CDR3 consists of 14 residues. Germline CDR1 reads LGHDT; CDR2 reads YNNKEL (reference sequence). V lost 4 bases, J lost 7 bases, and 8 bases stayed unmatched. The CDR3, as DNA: TGTGCCAGCAGCCGACTAACAGGGGGCGGGGAGCAGTACTTC. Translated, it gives CASSRLTGGGEQYF.

Here the CDR3 reads CASSLDLGTEVSQPQHF. The CDR3 DNA is TGTGCCAGCAGCTTAGACCTAGGGACAGAAGTAAGCCAGCCCCAGCATTTT. The V gene is TRBV11-3, the J gene TRBJ1-5, with 7 bases fitting TRBD1. Germline assignment: CDR1 SGHNT and CDR2 YENEEA. The V gene end was trimmed by 0 bases and the J gene end by 7 bases; junction bases not matched to a gene: 12. The CDR3 loop spans 17 amino acids.

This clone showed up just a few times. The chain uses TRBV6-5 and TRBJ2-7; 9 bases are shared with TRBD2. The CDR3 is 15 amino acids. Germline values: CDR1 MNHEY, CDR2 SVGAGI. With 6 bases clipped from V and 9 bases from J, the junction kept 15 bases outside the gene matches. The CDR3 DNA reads TGTGCCAGCAGCAACTTGGGGCTAGCGGGGAATGGGCAGTACTTC. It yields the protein CASSNLGLAGNGQYF.

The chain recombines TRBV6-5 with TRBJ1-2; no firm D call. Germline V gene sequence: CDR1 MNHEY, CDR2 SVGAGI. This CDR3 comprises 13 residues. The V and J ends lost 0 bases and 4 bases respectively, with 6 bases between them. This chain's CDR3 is CASSYSNSYGYTF. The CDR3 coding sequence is TGTGCCAGCAGTTACTCGAATAGCTATGGCTACACCTTC.

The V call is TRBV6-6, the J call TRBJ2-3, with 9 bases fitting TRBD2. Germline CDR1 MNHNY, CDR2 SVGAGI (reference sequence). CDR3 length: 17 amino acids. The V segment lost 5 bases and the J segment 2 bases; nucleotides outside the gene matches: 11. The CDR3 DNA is TGTGCCAGCAGTCCGTACAGTGGCGGGGGGGCCACAGATACGCAGTATTTT. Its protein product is CASSPYSGGGATDTQYF.

CDR3 coding DNA: TGCGCCAGCAGCAGCCAACAGGGGATTGGTGAAAAACTGTTTTTT. It translates to CASSSQQGIGEKLFF. The chain joins TRBV5-1 to TRBJ1-4, with 7 bases that match TRBD1. Germline V gives CDR1 SGHRS, CDR2 YFSETQ. CDR3 length equals 15 residues. V dropped 4 bases and J dropped 7; count of bases not matched to a gene: 10.

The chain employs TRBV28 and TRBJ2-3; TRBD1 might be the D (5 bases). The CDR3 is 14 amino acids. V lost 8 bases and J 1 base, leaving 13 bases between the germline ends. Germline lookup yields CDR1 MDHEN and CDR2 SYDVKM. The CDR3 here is CASRAGLGTDTQYF. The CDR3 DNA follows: TGTGCCAGCCGGGCAGGGTTGGGCACAGATACGCAGTATTTT.

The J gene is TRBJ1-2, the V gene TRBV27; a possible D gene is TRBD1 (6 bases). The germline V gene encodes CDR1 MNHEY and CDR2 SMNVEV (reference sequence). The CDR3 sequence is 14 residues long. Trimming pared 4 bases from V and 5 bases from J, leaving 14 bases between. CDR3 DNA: TGTGCCAGCAGTTCAAAACAGGGTCGATATGGCTACACCTTC. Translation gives CASSSKQGRYGYTF.

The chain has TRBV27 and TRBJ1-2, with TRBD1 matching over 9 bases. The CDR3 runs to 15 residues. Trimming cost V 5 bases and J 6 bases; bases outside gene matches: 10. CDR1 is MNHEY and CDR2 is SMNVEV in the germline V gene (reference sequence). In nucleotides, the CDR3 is TGTGCCAGCAGTCCCGGGACAGGGACGAGACATGGCTACACCTTC. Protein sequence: CASSPGTGTRHGYTF.

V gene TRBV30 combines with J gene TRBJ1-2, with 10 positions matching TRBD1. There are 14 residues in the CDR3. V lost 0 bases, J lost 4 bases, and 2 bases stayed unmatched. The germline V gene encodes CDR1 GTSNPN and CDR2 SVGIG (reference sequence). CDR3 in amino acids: CAWSVRDRGYGYTF. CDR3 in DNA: TGTGCCTGGAGTGTACGGGACAGGGGCTATGGCTACACCTTC.

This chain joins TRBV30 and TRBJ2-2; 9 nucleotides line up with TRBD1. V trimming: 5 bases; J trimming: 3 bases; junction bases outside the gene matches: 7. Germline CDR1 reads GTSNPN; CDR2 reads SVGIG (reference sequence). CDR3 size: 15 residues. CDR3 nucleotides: TGTGCCTGGCACAGGGGGCAAGGGGACACCGGGGAGCTGTTTTTT. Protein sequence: CAWHRGQGDTGELFF.

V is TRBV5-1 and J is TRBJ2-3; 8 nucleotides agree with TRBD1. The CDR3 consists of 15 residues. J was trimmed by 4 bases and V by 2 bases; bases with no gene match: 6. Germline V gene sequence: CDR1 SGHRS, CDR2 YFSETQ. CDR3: CASSFSGQGPDTQYF. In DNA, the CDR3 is TGCGCCAGCAGCTTCTCCGGACAGGGCCCAGATACGCAGTATTTT. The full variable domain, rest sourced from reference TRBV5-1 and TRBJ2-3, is KAGVTQTPRYLIKTRGQQVTLSCSPISGHRSVSWYQQTPGQGLQFLFEYFSETQRNKGNFPGRFSGRQFSNSRSEMNVSTLELGDSALYLCASSFSGQGPDTQYFGPGTRLTVL.

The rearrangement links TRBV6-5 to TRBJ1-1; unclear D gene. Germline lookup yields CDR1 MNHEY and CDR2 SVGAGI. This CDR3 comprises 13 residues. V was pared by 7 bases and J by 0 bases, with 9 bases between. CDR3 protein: CASMGRLNTEAFF. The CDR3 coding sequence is TGTGCCAGCATGGGGAGACTGAACACTGAAGCTTTCTTT.

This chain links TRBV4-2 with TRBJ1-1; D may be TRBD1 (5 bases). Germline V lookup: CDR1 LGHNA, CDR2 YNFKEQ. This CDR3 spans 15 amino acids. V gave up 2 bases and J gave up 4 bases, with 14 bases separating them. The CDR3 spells CASSQIRLQGTEAFF. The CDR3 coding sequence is TGTGCCAGCAGCCAAATCCGACTTCAGGGCACTGAAGCTTTCTTT.

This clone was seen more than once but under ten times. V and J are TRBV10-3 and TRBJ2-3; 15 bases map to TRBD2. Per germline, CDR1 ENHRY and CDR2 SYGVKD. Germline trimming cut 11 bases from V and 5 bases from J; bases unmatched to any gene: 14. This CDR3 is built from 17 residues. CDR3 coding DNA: TGTGCCTCCGGGAGGCGGACTAGCGGGGGGGATGGAGATACGCAGTATTTT. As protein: CASGRRTSGGDGDTQYF.